This T cell receptor beta chain appears in the sequencing data of a study of T cells in Graves' hyperthyroidism and ophthalmopathy. This clonotype has at least ten counts. From RNA transcripts, TCR beta CDR3 regions were amplified. First-round RT-PCR targeting the TCR CDR3 was performed with the HTBI primer set. TCRdb redid the calling of the multiplex PCR reads with MiXCR, one entry per CDR3 protein. Among 750,000 to 900,000 distinct CDR3 sequences listed, roughly 37% were seen once. The V gene lost 3 bases and the J gene lost 8 bases, with 13 bases spanning the gap. The V gene's germline CDR1 is SNHLY and CDR2 FYNNEI. CDR3 length equals 13 residues.

Sequenced material: blood. The sequence came from a young man with Graves' hyperthyroidism. The chain links TRBV2 to TRBJ1-1; no definite D call. The CDR3 loop reads CASSEPAGSEAFF. The CDR3 DNA reads TGTGCCAGCAGTGAGCCAGCGGGTTCCGAAGCTTTCTTT.